The T cell receptor (beta chain) under discussion was sequenced for a study of cytomegalovirus exposure and HLA in healthy donors. Whole-study results and caveats: CMV serostatus stood as the only immune exposure information on hand.

The primer mix had 60 Vbeta and 13 Jbeta primers. TCRdb's copy holds only in-frame clones and misses some; the assay was immunoSEQ multiplex PCR. The data hold roughly 240,000 clones, with around 83% observed a single time. This CDR3 region has 17 residues. Germline lookup yields CDR1 SQVTM and CDR2 ANQGSEA. The germline V and J ends were trimmed by 8 bases and 1 base, with 23 bases remaining between them. As concerns this clone: Its antigen remains unidentified.

The clonotype was recovered from a girl aged 2 to 10 in good health and CMV-seronegative. This chain joins TRBV29-1 and TRBJ2-2; D possibly corresponds to TRBD2 (6 bases). The material sequenced was PBMCs. CDR3 in DNA: TGCAGCCCCTCTGCGCGGGGTGAGACAGAGAACACCGGGGAGCTGTTTTTT. This encodes CSPSARGETENTGELFF.